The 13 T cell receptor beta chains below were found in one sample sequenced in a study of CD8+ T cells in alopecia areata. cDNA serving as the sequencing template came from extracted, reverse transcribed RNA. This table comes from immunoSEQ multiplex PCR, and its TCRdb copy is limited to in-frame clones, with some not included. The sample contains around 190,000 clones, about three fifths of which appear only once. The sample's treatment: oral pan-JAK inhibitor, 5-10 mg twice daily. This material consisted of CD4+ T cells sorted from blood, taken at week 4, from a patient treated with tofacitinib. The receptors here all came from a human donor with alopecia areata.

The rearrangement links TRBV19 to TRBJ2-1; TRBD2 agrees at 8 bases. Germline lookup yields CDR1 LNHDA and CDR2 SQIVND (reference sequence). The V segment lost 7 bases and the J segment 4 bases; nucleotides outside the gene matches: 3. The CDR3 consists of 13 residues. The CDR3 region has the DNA TGTGCCAGTATGGCGGGGGGATACAATGAGCAGTTCTTC. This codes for CASMAGGYNEQFF.

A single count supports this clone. CDR3 coding DNA: TGTGCCAGCAGCTTAAGGGCAGGGGGAAACACCGGGGAGCTGTTTTTT. Translating it yields CASSLRAGGNTGELFF. V gene TRBV11-3 combines with J gene TRBJ2-2; 7 bases fit TRBD1. There are 16 residues in the CDR3. V was clipped by 2 bases and J by 2 bases; unmatched bases: 5. Germline CDR1 SGHNT, CDR2 YENEEA. Variable domain in full (rest from reference TRBV11-3 and TRBJ2-2): EAGVVQSPRYKIIEKKQPVAFWCNPISGHNTLYWYLQNLGQGPELLIRYENEEAVDDSQLPKDRFSAERLKGVDSTLKIQPAELGDSAVYLCASSLRAGGNTGELFFGEGSRLTVL.

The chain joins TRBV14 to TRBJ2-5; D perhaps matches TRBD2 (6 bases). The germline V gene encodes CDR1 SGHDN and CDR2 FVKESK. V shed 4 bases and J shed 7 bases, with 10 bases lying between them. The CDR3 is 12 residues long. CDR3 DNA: TGTGCCAGCAGCCTTCAAGCGGGGACCCAGTACTTC. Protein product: CASSLQAGTQYF.

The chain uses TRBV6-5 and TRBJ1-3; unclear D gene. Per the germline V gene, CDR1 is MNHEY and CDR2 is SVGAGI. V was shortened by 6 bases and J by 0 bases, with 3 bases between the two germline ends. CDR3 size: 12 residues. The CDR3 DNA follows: TGTGCCAGCAGCGGCTCTGGAAACACCATATATTTT. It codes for CASSGSGNTIYF.

The CDR3 bases are TGCGCCAGCAGCCTCGGCGGGGGGCAGGCCGGAACTGAAGCTTTCTTT. Residues: CASSLGGGQAGTEAFF. V is TRBV5-1 and J is TRBJ1-1; TRBD1 is a possible D gene (6 bases). CDR1 is SGHRS, CDR2 YFSETQ, per germline. The V end lost 4 bases, the J end lost 5 bases, and 21 bases lay between the germline ends. The CDR3 contains 16 residues.

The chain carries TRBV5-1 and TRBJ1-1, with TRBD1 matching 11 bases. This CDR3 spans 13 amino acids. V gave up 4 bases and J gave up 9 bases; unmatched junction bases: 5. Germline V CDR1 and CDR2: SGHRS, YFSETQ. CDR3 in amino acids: CASSTGQGDQAFF. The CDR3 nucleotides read TGCGCCAGCAGCACGGGACAGGGGGACCAAGCTTTCTTT.

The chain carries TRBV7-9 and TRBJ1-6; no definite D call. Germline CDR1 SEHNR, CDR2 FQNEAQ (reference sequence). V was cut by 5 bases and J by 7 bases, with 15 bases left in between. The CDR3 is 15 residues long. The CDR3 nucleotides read TGTGCCAGCAGCGCCCAAGGACTAAACAATTCACCCCTCCACTTT. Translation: CASSAQGLNNSPLHF. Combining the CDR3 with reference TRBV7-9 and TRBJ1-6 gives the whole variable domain DTGVSQNPRHKITKRGQNVTFRCDPISEHNRLYWYRQTLGQGPEFLTYFQNEAQLEKSRLLSDRFSAERPKGSFSTLEIQRTEQGDSAMYLCASSAQGLNNSPLHFGNGTRLTVT.

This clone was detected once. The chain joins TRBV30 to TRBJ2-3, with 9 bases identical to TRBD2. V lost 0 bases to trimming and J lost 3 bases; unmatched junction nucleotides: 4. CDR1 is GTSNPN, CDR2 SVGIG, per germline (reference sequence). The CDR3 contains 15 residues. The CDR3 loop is CAWSVAGGGTDTQYF. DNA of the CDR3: TGTGCCTGGAGTGTAGCGGGGGGAGGGACAGATACGCAGTATTTT.

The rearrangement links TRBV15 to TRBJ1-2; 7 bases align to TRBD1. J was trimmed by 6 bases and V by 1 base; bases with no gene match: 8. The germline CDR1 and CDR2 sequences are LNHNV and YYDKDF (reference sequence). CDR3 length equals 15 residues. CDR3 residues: CATSRATGDPNGYTF. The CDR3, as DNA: TGTGCCACCAGCAGAGCCACAGGGGACCCCAATGGCTACACCTTC.

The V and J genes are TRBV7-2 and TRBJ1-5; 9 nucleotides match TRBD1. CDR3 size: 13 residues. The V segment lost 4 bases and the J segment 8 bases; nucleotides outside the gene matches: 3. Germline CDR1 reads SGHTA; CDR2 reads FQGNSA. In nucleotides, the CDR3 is TGTGCCAGCAGCTCTGGACAGGGGAAGCCCCAGCATTTT. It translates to CASSSGQGKPQHF.

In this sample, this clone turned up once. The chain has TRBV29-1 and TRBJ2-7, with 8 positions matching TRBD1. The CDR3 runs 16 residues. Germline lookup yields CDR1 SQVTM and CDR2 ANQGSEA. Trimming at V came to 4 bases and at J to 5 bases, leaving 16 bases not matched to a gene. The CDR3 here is CSVAGTGRLLVDEQYF. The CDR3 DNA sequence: TGCAGCGTTGCGGGGACAGGCCGACTGCTGGTAGACGAGCAGTACTTC.

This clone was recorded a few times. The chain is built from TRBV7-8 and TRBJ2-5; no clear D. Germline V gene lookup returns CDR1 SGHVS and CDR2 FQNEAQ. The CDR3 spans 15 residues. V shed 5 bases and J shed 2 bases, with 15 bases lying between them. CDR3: CASSTSQGAQETQYF. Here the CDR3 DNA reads TGTGCCAGCAGCACATCCCAAGGAGCACAAGAGACCCAGTACTTC.

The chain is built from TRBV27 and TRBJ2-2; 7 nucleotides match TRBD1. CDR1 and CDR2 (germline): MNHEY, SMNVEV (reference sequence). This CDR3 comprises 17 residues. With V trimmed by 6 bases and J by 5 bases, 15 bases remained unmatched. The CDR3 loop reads CASRLSLQGVATGELFF. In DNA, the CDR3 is TGTGCCAGCAGGCTCTCGTTGCAGGGGGTCGCGACCGGGGAGCTGTTTTTT.